This entry lists 19 T cell receptor beta chains sequenced from one sample in a study of control samples from healthy donors and cancer patients. Measured with immunoSEQ multiplex PCR; TCRdb has only the in-frame clones, and not every one. In the table there are 100,000 to 150,000 clones, over 75% of which are singletons. The specimen sequenced was blood. The origin of the receptors is a man aged 18 to 35 in good health.

The chain employs TRBV28 and TRBJ1-1; D gene uncertain. Looked up from germline, CDR1 is MDHEN and CDR2 is SYDVKM. This CDR3 region has 11 residues. Trimming stripped 6 bases from V and 4 bases from J, with 6 bases between. The CDR3 DNA follows: TGTGCCAGCAGGGTAGGCACTGAAGCTTTCTTT. Translating gives CASRVGTEAFF. The entire variable domain, with the rest obtained from reference TRBV28 and TRBJ1-1, is as follows: DVKVTQSSRYLVKRTGEKVFLECVQDMDHENMFWYRQDPGLGLRLIYFSYDVKMKEKGDIPEGYSVSREKKERFSLILESASTNQTSMYLCASRVGTEAFFGQGTRLTVV.

This sequence joins TRBV2 and TRBJ1-5, with a tentative D call TRBD1 (6 bases). The CDR3 contains 16 residues. Looked up from germline, CDR1 is SNHLY and CDR2 is FYNNEI. Trimming removed 4 bases at V and 1 base at J, with 14 bases between. CDR3 amino acids: CASSVFDQGSNQPQHF. In DNA form, the CDR3 reads TGTGCCAGCAGTGTCTTTGACCAGGGGAGCAATCAGCCCCAGCATTTT. Supplemented by reference TRBV2 and TRBJ1-5, the full variable domain reads EPEVTQTPSHQVTQMGQEVILRCVPISNHLYFYWYRQILGQKVEFLVSFYNNEISEKSEIFDDQFSVERPDGSNFTLKIRSTKLEDSAMYFCASSVFDQGSNQPQHFGDGTRLSIL.

The chain joins TRBV24-1 to TRBJ2-6; D not resolved. The CDR3 spans 18 residues. Trimming cost V 4 bases and J 0 bases, with 15 bases left between them. Germline V lookup: CDR1 KGHDR, CDR2 SFDVKD. Here the CDR3 DNA reads TGTGCCACCAGTGACCTCCCAATTGAGTACTCTGGGGCCAACGTCCTGACTTTC. As protein: CATSDLPIEYSGANVLTF.

The rearrangement links TRBV2 to TRBJ1-5; D may be TRBD1 (5 bases). The V end lost 3 bases, the J end lost 4 bases, and 13 bases lay between the germline ends. The germline V gene encodes CDR1 SNHLY and CDR2 FYNNEI. This CDR3 is 15 amino acids long. CDR3: CASSEDQGRNQPQHF. The CDR3 nucleotides read TGTGCCAGCAGTGAGGACCAGGGTAGAAATCAGCCCCAGCATTTT.

The chain carries TRBV11-1 and TRBJ2-7; no reliable D call. Trimming took 0 bases from V and 0 from J, leaving 3 bases between them. CDR1 is SGHAT, CDR2 FQDESV, per germline (reference sequence). CDR3 length: 13 amino acids. The CDR3, as DNA: TGTGCCAGCAGCTTAGCAGGCTCCTACGAGCAGTACGTC. Translating gives CASSLAGSYEQYV.

V is TRBV7-9 and J is TRBJ1-2; perhaps TRBD1 as D (6 bases). Trimming took 5 bases from V and 7 from J, leaving 14 bases between them. This CDR3 has 13 residues. In germline, CDR1 is SEHNR, CDR2 FQNEAQ (reference sequence). CDR3 in amino acids: CASSPPGATGYTF. The CDR3 coding sequence is TGTGCCAGCAGCCCGCCGGGGGCAACTGGCTACACCTTC.

This chain links TRBV4-1 with TRBJ2-1; D is unresolved. The CDR3 runs to 13 residues. The V and J ends lost 4 bases and 4 bases respectively, with 8 bases between them. CDR1 and CDR2 from the germline V gene are MGHRA and YSYEKL. The CDR3 is CASSPPGYNEQFF. The DNA of the CDR3 is TGCGCCAGCAGCCCCCCCGGGTACAATGAGCAGTTCTTC.

The V gene is TRBV25-1, the J gene TRBJ1-1; D is possibly TRBD1 (6 bases). This CDR3 region has 13 residues. Germline V CDR1 and CDR2: MGHDK, SYGVNS. Trimming stripped 6 bases from V and 4 bases from J, with 12 bases between. The CDR3 coding sequence is TGTGCCAGCAGATTTGGGGGCCCCACTGAAGCTTTCTTT. Translation: CASRFGGPTEAFF.

The chain joins TRBV12-3 or TRBV12-4 to TRBJ2-7; D might be TRBD1 or TRBD2, each matching 5 bases. The CDR3 contains 13 residues. The CDR3 nucleotides are TGTGCCAGCAGTTTTTCAGGGTTGGAGGTGTTTCGGGTC. It is translated as CASSFSGLEVFRV.

The genes are TRBV30 and TRBJ1-2; 8 nucleotides agree with TRBD1. The V gene end was trimmed by 4 bases and the J gene end by 4 bases; junction bases not matched to a gene: 5. Germline V gene lookup returns CDR1 GTSNPN and CDR2 SVGIG (reference sequence). The CDR3 length is 13 residues. The CDR3 DNA is TGTGCCTGGAAGCAGGGGGCCGGCTATGGCTACACCTTC. This encodes CAWKQGAGYGYTF. Filled out from reference TRBV30 and TRBJ1-2, the complete variable domain reads SQTIHQWPATLVQPVGSPLSLECTVEGTSNPNLYWYRQAAGRGLQLLFYSVGIGQISSEVPQNLSASRPQDRQFILSSKKLLLSDSGFYLCAWKQGAGYGYTFGSGTRLTVV.

The chain employs TRBV14 and TRBJ2-3; D unresolved. Deletions cut 0 bases from V and 0 bases from J, with 10 bases between. The CDR3 covers 16 residues. CDR1 and CDR2 (germline): SGHDN, FVKESK. DNA for the CDR3: TGTGCCAGCAGCCAAGATTCTGCGGTTAGCACAGATACGCAGTATTTT. Amino acid sequence: CASSQDSAVSTDTQYF.

The V call is TRBV29-1, the J call TRBJ2-7, with a possible D match to TRBD2 (5 bases). This CDR3 contains 12 residues. V gave up 7 bases and J gave up 2 bases, with 12 bases separating them. Germline assignment: CDR1 SQVTM and CDR2 ANQGSEA. The CDR3 bases are TGCAGCGCCGTTGGGAGCCCCTACGAGCAGTACTTC. It is translated as CSAVGSPYEQYF.

The V call is TRBV5-4, the J call TRBJ2-2; 9 nucleotides line up with TRBD2. Germline loops: CDR1 SGHNT, CDR2 YYREEE (reference sequence). After removal of 4 bases from V and 1 base from J, the junction contained 11 bases not matched to a gene. The CDR3 spans 18 residues. CDR3 loop: CASSKDTLTSGNTGELFF. CDR3 nucleotides: TGTGCCAGCAGCAAGGACACACTGACTAGCGGGAACACCGGGGAGCTGTTTTTT.

This chain joins TRBV5-6 and TRBJ1-1, with D unresolved. V was shortened by 4 bases and J by 2 bases, with 9 bases between the two germline ends. The CDR3 has 13 amino acids. Germline assignment: CDR1 SGHDT and CDR2 YYEEEE. In DNA form, the CDR3 reads TGTGCCAGCAGCGCGGTGGGAAACACTGAAGCTTTCTTT. Translated: CASSAVGNTEAFF.

This clone appeared a single time. The CDR3 loop reads CASSKGSAPNTEAFF. The CDR3 DNA sequence: TGTGCCAGCAGCAAAGGTTCAGCCCCGAACACTGAAGCTTTCTTT. J is TRBJ1-1 and V is TRBV21-1. TRBV21-1 is shown as a pseudogene. The CDR3 extends over 15 amino acids.

The rearrangement uses TRBV11-1 and TRBJ1-2, with D perhaps matching TRBD1 (6 bases). From germline, CDR1 is SGHAT and CDR2 FQDESV (reference sequence). The V gene lost 5 bases and the J gene lost 2 bases, with 12 bases spanning the gap. CDR3 length: 14 amino acids. Here the CDR3 reads CASSPGTTNYGYTF. The CDR3 region has the DNA TGTGCCAGCAGCCCCGGGACAACGAACTATGGCTACACCTTC.

As to this clone: Distinct nucleotide sequences in the sample also encode this CDR3. The genes are TRBV9 and TRBJ2-1; D might be TRBD2 (5 bases). Germline-derived CDR1 and CDR2 are SGDLS and YYNGEE. V gave up 1 base and J gave up 7 bases, with 6 bases separating them. This CDR3 contains 12 residues. The CDR3 spells CASSVTGNEQFF. In DNA, the CDR3 is TGTGCCAGCAGCGTAACGGGGAATGAGCAGTTCTTC.

This rearrangement joins TRBV12-5 to TRBJ1-6; D gene ambiguous. Germline assignment: CDR1 LGHNT and CDR2 FRNRAP. The CDR3 contains 12 residues. The V and J ends lost 7 bases and 10 bases respectively, with 11 bases between them. CDR3 in amino acids: CASAVNESPLHF. CDR3 DNA: TGTGCTAGTGCCGTCAACGAGTCACCCCTCCACTTT. The full variable domain, with the rest looked up from reference TRBV12-5 and TRBJ1-6, is DARVTQTPRHKVTEMGQEVTMRCQPILGHNTVFWYRQTMMQGLELLAYFRNRAPLDDSGMPKDRFSAEMPDATLATLKIQPSEPRDSAVYFCASAVNESPLHFGNGTRLTVT.

This chain joins TRBV10-3 and TRBJ2-7; 11 bases match TRBD1. This CDR3 spans 16 amino acids. The V gene's germline CDR1 is ENHRY and CDR2 SYGVKD. The junction had 5 bases not matched to a gene; V was cut back by 4 bases and J by 0 bases. The CDR3 region is CAISGADRGPSYEQYF. As DNA, the CDR3 is TGTGCCATCAGTGGCGCGGACAGGGGGCCCTCCTACGAGCAGTACTTC.